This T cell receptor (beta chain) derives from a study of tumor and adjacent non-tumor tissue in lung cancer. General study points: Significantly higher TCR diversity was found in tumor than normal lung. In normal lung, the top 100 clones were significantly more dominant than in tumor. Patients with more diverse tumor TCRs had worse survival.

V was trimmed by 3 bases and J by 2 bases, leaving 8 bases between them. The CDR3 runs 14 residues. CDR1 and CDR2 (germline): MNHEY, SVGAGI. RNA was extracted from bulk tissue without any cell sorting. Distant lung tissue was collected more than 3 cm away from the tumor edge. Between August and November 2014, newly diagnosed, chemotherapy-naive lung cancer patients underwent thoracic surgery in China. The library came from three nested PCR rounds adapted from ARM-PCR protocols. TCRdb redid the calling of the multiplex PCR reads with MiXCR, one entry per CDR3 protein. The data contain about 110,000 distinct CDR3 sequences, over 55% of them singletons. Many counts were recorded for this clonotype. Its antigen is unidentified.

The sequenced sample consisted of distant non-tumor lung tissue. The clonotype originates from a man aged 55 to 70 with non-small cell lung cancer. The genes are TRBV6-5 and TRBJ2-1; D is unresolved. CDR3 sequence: CASSYIGPYNEQFF. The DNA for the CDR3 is TGTGCCAGCAGTTATATAGGCCCCTACAATGAGCAGTTCTTC.